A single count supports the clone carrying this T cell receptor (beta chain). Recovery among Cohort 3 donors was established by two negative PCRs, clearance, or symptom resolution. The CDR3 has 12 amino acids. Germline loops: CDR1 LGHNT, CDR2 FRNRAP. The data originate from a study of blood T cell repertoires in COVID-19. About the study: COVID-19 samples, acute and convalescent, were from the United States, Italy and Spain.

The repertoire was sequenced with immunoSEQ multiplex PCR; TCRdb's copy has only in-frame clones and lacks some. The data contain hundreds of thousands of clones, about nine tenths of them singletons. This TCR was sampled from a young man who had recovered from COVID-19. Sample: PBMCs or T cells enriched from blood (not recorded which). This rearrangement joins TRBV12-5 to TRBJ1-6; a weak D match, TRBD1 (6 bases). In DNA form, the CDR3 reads TGTGCCAGCAAACAGGGCCCTTCACCCCTCCACTTT. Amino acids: CASKQGPSPLHF.